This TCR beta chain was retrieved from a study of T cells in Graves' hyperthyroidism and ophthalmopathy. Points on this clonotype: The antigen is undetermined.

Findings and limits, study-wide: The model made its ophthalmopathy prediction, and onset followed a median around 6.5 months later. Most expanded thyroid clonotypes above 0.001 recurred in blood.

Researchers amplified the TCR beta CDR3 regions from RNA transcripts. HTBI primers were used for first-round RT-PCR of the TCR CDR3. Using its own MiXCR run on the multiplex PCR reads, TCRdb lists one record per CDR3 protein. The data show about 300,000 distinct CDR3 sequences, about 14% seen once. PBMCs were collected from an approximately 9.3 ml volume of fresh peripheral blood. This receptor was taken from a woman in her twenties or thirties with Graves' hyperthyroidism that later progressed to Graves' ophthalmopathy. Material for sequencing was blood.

The chain's CDR3 is CASSLTGGNIQYF. In nucleotides, the CDR3 is TGTGCCAGCAGCTTAACAGGGGGCAACATTCAGTACTTC. This chain uses TRBV7-2 with TRBJ2-4; 9 bases map to TRBD1. With V trimmed by 2 bases and J by 7 bases, 0 bases remained unmatched. The germline gives CDR1 SGHTA, CDR2 FQGNSA. This CDR3 is 13 amino acids long.